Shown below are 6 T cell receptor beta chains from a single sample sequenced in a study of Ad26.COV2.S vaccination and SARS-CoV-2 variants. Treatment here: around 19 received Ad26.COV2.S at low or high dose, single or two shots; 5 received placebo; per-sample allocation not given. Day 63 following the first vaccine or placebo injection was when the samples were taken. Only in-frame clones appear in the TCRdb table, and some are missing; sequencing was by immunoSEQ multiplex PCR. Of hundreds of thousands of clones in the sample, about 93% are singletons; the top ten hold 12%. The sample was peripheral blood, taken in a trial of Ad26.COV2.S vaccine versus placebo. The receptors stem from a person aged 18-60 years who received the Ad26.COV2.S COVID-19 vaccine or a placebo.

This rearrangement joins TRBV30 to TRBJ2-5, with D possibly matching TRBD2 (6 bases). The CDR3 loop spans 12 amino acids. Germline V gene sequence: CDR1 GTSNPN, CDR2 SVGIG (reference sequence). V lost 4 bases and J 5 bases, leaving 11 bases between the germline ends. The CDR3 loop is CAWIGGSETQYF. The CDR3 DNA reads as TGTGCCTGGATTGGAGGGAGTGAGACCCAGTACTTC.

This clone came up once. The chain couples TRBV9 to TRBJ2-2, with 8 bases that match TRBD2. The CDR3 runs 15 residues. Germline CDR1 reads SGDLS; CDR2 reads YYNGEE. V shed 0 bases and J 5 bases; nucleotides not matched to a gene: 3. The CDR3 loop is CASSVEGTRTGELFF. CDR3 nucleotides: TGTGCCAGCAGCGTAGAGGGGACTAGAACCGGGGAGCTGTTTTTT.

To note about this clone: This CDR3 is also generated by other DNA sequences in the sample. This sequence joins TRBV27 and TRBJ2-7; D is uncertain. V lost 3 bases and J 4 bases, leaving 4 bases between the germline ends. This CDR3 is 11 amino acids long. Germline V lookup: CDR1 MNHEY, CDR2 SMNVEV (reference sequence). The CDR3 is CASSLGYEQYF. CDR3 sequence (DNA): TGTGCCAGCAGTTTGGGTTACGAGCAGTACTTC.

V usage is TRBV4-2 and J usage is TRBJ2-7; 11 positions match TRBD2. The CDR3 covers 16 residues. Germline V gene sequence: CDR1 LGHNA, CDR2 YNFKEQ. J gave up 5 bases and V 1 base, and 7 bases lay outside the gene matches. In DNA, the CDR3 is TGTGCCAGCAGCCAAGCGACTAGCGGGATGTTCAACGAGCAGTACTTC. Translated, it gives CASSQATSGMFNEQYF.

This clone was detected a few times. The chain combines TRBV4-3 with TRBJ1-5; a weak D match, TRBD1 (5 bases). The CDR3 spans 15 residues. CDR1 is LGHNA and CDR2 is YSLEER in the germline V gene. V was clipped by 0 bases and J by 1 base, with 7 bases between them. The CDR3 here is CASSQDGASNQPQHF. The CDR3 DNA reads TGCGCCAGCAGCCAAGATGGGGCAAGCAATCAGCCCCAGCATTTT.

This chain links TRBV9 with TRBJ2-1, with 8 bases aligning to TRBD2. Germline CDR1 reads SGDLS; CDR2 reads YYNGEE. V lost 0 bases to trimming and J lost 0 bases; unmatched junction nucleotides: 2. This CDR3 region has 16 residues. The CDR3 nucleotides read TGTGCCAGCAGCGTAGATAGCGGGGTCTCCTACAATGAGCAGTTCTTC. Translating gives CASSVDSGVSYNEQFF.